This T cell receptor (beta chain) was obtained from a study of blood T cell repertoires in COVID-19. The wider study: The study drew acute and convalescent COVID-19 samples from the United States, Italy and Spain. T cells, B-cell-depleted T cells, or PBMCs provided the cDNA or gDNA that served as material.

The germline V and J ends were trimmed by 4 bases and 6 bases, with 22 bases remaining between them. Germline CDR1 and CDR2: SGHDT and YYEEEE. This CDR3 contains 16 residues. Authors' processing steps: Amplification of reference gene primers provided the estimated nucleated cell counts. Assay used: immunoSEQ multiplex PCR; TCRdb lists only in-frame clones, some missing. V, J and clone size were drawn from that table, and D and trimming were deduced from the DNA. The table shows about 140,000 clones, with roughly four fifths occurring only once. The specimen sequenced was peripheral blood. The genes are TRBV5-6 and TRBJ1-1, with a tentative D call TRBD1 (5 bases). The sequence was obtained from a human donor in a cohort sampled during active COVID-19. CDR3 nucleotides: TGTGCCAGCAGCGCTATCGGCACAGGACCCGTATCTGAAGCTTTCTTT. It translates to CASSAIGTGPVSEAFF. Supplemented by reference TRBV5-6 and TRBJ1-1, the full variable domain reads DAGVTQSPTHLIKTRGQQVTLRCSPKSGHDTVSWYQQALGQGPQFIFQYYEEEERQRGNFPDRFSGHQFPNYSSELNVNALLLGDSALYLCASSAIGTGPVSEAFFGQGTRLTVV.